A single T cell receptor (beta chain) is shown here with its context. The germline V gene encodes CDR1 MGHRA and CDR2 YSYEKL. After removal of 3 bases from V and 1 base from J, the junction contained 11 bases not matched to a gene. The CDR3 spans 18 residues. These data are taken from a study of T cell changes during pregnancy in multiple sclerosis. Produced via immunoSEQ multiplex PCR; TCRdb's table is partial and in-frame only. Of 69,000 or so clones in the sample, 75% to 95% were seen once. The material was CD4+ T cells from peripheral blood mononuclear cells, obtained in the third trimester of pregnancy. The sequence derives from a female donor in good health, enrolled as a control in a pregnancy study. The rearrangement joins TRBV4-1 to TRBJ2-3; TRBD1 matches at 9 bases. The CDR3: CASSHSPGTGTGTDTQYF. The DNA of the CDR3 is TGCGCCAGCAGCCACTCGCCGGGGACAGGGACCGGCACAGATACGCAGTATTTT.